The source of this T cell receptor beta chain is a study of cytomegalovirus exposure and HLA in healthy donors. General study points: A few V segments could not be told apart, such as TRBV6-2 and TRBV6-3, and were left out. In an earlier analysis, most TCR beta V segments were productive about 90% or about 30% of the time.

Primers for the PCR totalled 60 Vbeta and 13 Jbeta. The protocol was immunoSEQ multiplex PCR, while the TCRdb copy is restricted to in-frame clones and leaves out a portion. Among roughly 200,000 clones listed, around 73% were seen once. Germline-derived CDR1 and CDR2 are SGHRS and YFSETQ. The J segment lost 0 bases and the V segment lost 4 bases, leaving 8 bases of the junction unmatched. The CDR3 is 18 amino acids. In regard to this clone: Antigen unknown.

This receptor was obtained from a woman in her 30s in good health and CMV-seropositive. The sample taken for sequencing was PBMCs. This rearrangement joins TRBV5-1 to TRBJ2-1, with 12 bases that match TRBD2. This CDR3 is CASSLLTSGGSSYNEQFF. The DNA for the CDR3 is TGCGCCAGCAGCCTATTGACTAGCGGGGGATCCTCCTACAATGAGCAGTTCTTC.